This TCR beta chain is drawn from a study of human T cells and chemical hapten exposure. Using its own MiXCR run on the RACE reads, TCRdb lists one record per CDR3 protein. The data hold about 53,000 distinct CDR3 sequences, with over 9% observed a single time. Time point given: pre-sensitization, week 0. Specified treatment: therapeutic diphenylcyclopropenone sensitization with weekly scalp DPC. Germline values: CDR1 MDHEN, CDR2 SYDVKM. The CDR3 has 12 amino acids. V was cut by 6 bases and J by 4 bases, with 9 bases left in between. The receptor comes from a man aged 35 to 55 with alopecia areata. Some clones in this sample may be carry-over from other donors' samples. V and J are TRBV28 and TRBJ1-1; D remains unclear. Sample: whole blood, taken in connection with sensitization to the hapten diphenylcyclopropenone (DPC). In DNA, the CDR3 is TGTGCCAGCAGCCCTTACCGCACTGAAGCTTTCTTT. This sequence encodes CASSPYRTEAFF.